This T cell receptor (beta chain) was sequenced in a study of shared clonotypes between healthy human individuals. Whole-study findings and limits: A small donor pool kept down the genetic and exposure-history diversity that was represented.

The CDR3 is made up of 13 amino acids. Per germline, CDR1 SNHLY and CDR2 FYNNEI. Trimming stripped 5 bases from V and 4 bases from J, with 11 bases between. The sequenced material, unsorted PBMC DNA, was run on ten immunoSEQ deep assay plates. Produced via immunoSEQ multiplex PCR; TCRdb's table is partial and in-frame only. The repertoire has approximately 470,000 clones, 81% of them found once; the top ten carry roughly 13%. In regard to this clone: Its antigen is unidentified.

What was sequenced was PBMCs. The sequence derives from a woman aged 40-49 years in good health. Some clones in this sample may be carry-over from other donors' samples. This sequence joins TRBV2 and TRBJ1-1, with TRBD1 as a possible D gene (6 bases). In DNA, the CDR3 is TGTGCCAGCAGTAGGCAGGGGAGCACTGAAGCTTTCTTT. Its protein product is CASSRQGSTEAFF.